These 30 T cell receptor beta chains share one sample of origin, sequenced in a study of shared clonotypes between healthy human individuals. Sequencing was performed with immunoSEQ multiplex PCR; in TCRdb, only in-frame clones are kept and a portion is missing. The sample lists a few million clones, 93% occurring once. Sequenced: naive CD4+ T cells from PBMCs. This sample's subset: CD45RA+ positively selected. The source is a man in his late teens or twenties in good health. Some clones in this sample may be carry-over from other donors' samples.

The chain combines TRBV28 with TRBJ1-1; D is unclear. The CDR3 runs 13 residues. V was cut by 4 bases and J by 0 bases, with 6 bases left in between. The V gene's germline CDR1 is MDHEN and CDR2 SYDVKM. The CDR3 nucleotides read TGTGCCAGCAGTTACGGCATGAACACTGAAGCTTTCTTT. Its translation: CASSYGMNTEAFF. Filled out from reference TRBV28 and TRBJ1-1, the complete variable domain reads DVKVTQSSRYLVKRTGEKVFLECVQDMDHENMFWYRQDPGLGLRLIYFSYDVKMKEKGDIPEGYSVSREKKERFSLILESASTNQTSMYLCASSYGMNTEAFFGQGTRLTVV.

The chain is built from TRBV12-5 and TRBJ2-2; 7 bases map to TRBD1. CDR1 and CDR2 from the germline V gene are LGHNT and FRNRAP. J lost 4 bases, V lost 1 base, and 6 bases had no gene match. The CDR3 runs to 16 residues. CDR3 DNA: TGTGCTAGTGGTTTGGGACAGGGACAGCCCACCGGGGAGCTGTTTTTT. Amino acid sequence: CASGLGQGQPTGELFF.

As regards this clone: In the same sample, other DNA sequences code for this CDR3. The chain links TRBV28 to TRBJ2-7, with TRBD1 matching over 7 bases. Trimming took 3 bases from V and 1 from J; bases not matched to a gene: 3. The germline CDR1 and CDR2 sequences are MDHEN and SYDVKM. The CDR3 loop spans 14 amino acids. CDR3 region: CASSLTGPSYEQYF. Written as DNA, the CDR3 is TGTGCCAGCAGTTTGACAGGGCCTTCCTACGAGCAGTACTTC.

The chain recombines TRBV10-3 with TRBJ2-1; TRBD2 agrees at 8 bases. With 4 bases clipped from V and 5 bases from J, the junction kept 13 bases outside the gene matches. The CDR3 has 17 residues. Germline V gives CDR1 ENHRY, CDR2 SYGVKD. CDR3 sequence reads: CAISAWIRLATHNEQFF. CDR3 in DNA: TGTGCCATCAGTGCCTGGATCAGACTAGCGACTCACAATGAGCAGTTCTTC.

The chain recombines TRBV5-4 with TRBJ2-7, with a possible D match to TRBD1 (6 bases). The CDR3 is 14 residues long. Germline CDR1 is SGHNT and CDR2 is YYREEE (reference sequence). The germline V and J ends were trimmed by 3 bases and 3 bases, with 13 bases remaining between them. The CDR3 is CASSSLQGNYEQYF. In nucleotides, the CDR3 is TGTGCCAGCAGCTCTCTACAGGGTAACTACGAGCAGTACTTC.

The chain employs TRBV6-6 and TRBJ1-5; TRBD1 might be the D (6 bases). The CDR3 covers 16 residues. The germline V and J ends were trimmed by 6 bases and 5 bases, with 20 bases remaining between them. Germline V gene data show CDR1 as MNHNY and CDR2 as SVGAGI (reference sequence). Written as DNA, the CDR3 is TGTGCCAGCAGCCTCTGGCAGGGGAGCGTCGATCAGCCCCAGCATTTT. As protein: CASSLWQGSVDQPQHF.

This rearrangement joins TRBV7-2 to TRBJ1-5; 9 bases fit TRBD1. Germline V gene sequence: CDR1 SGHTA, CDR2 FQGNSA. The trim removed 5 bases at V and 3 bases at J, leaving 5 bases unmatched. CDR3 length equals 15 residues. CDR3 nucleotides: TGTGCCAGCAGCCCCCGGACAGGGGACAATCAGCCCCAGCATTTT. It codes for CASSPRTGDNQPQHF.

The rearrangement links TRBV7-9 to TRBJ2-2; D is possibly TRBD1 or TRBD2 (5 bases each). Trimming shortened V by 3 bases and J by 3 bases, and 11 bases separated the two germline ends. This CDR3 is 15 amino acids long. Germline V gene sequence: CDR1 SEHNR, CDR2 FQNEAQ (reference sequence). The CDR3 sequence is CASSFWDPDTGELFF. The CDR3 bases are TGTGCCAGCAGCTTCTGGGACCCCGACACCGGGGAGCTGTTTTTT.

The chain has TRBV4-1 and TRBJ2-1; D is ambiguous. This CDR3 has 14 residues. Germline CDR1 MGHRA, CDR2 YSYEKL. Trimming left V 1 base short and J 3 bases short, with 7 bases between. CDR3 in amino acids: CASSQGAGYNEQFF. The CDR3 DNA reads as TGCGCCAGCAGCCAAGGTGCCGGCTACAATGAGCAGTTCTTC.

The J gene is TRBJ1-1, the V gene TRBV30, with a weak D call TRBD1 (5 bases). The CDR3 spans 13 residues. Germline V lookup: CDR1 GTSNPN, CDR2 SVGIG (reference sequence). Trimming removed 5 bases at V and 9 bases at J, with 19 bases between. CDR3 coding DNA: TGTGCCTGGGCCGGGAATGGGGCTGGGAAAGCTTTCTTT. Translated, it gives CAWAGNGAGKAFF.

The gene calls are TRBV19 and TRBJ2-1; 9 bases map to TRBD2. CDR3 length equals 15 residues. Unmatched junction bases numbered 11, after V lost 4 bases and J lost 10 bases. Germline loops: CDR1 LNHDA, CDR2 SQIVND (reference sequence). This CDR3 reads CASSKNSGSQGEQFF. CDR3 sequence (DNA): TGTGCCAGTAGTAAAAATAGCGGGAGCCAGGGCGAGCAGTTCTTC.

This sequence joins TRBV7-8 and TRBJ1-1; the D is unclear. Germline V gene sequence: CDR1 SGHVS, CDR2 FQNEAQ. The germline V and J ends were trimmed by 2 bases and 1 base, with 11 bases remaining between them. CDR3 size: 15 residues. The CDR3 region is CASSLMDYGNTEAFF. CDR3 DNA: TGTGCCAGCAGCTTAATGGATTACGGGAACACTGAAGCTTTCTTT.

Of note for this clone: Other nucleotide sequences from this sample produce the same CDR3. The V gene is TRBV28, the J gene TRBJ2-7; 8 bases are a match to TRBD2. Per the germline V gene, CDR1 is MDHEN and CDR2 is SYDVKM. The J segment lost 4 bases and the V segment lost 4 bases, leaving 3 bases of the junction unmatched. This CDR3 contains 13 residues. The CDR3 coding sequence is TGTGCCAGCAGTTGGGCTAGCGGGTACGAGCAGTACTTC. It yields the protein CASSWASGYEQYF.

In its sample, this clone was seen once. V gene TRBV7-9 combines with J gene TRBJ2-1; D perhaps matches TRBD1 (6 bases). Trimming took 1 base from V and 4 from J, leaving 14 bases between them. Germline CDR1 and CDR2: SEHNR and FQNEAQ (reference sequence). CDR3 length equals 16 residues. This CDR3 is CASSLESGGRYNEQFF. DNA of the CDR3: TGTGCCAGCAGCTTAGAAAGTGGGGGCAGATACAATGAGCAGTTCTTC.

This chain links TRBV7-9 with TRBJ1-1; D not resolved. V lost 5 bases to trimming and J lost 1 base, with 17 bases between them. Germline values: CDR1 SEHNR, CDR2 FQNEAQ (reference sequence). This CDR3 spans 16 amino acids. CDR3 coding DNA: TGTGCCAGCAGCCCGAGACCACTACGGGAGAACACTGAAGCTTTCTTT. The encoded protein is CASSPRPLRENTEAFF.

The V call is TRBV5-1, the J call TRBJ2-7; the match to TRBD1 covers 7 bases. The V and J ends lost 4 bases and 1 base, in that order; junction bases with no gene match: 5. This CDR3 is 14 amino acids long. Germline V gives CDR1 SGHRS, CDR2 YFSETQ. In DNA, the CDR3 is TGCGCCAGCAGCGGATCGGGACAGTCCTACGAGCAGTACTTC. Its translation is CASSGSGQSYEQYF. The full variable domain, rest sourced from reference TRBV5-1 and TRBJ2-7, is KAGVTQTPRYLIKTRGQQVTLSCSPISGHRSVSWYQQTPGQGLQFLFEYFSETQRNKGNFPGRFSGRQFSNSRSEMNVSTLELGDSALYLCASSGSGQSYEQYFGPGTRLTVT.

The chain recombines TRBV15 with TRBJ2-7, with 7 bases fitting TRBD2. CDR3 size: 13 residues. Germline V lookup: CDR1 LNHNV, CDR2 YYDKDF (reference sequence). Trimming at V came to 2 bases and at J to 3 bases, leaving 1 base not matched to a gene. The CDR3 here is CATSRQRGYEQYF. The CDR3 region has the DNA TGTGCCACCAGCAGACAGCGGGGCTACGAGCAGTACTTC. Combining the CDR3 with reference TRBV15 and TRBJ2-7 gives the whole variable domain DAMVIQNPRYQVTQFGKPVTLSCSQTLNHNVMYWYQQKSSQAPKLLFHYYDKDFNNEADTPDNFQSRRPNTSFCFLDIRSPGLGDTAMYLCATSRQRGYEQYFGPGTRLTVT.

CDR3 residues: CASSLVGGKETQYF. CDR3 in DNA: TGTGCCAGCAGCTTAGTGGGGGGGAAGGAGACCCAGTACTTC. This rearrangement joins TRBV7-7 to TRBJ2-5; 7 bases match TRBD2. The V gene's germline CDR1 is SSHAT and CDR2 FNYEAQ (reference sequence). The junction had 4 bases not matched to a gene; V was cut back by 1 base and J by 5 bases. This CDR3 is 14 amino acids long.

Of note for this clone: Other DNA sequences in the same sample also yield this CDR3. The chain has TRBV7-9 and TRBJ2-1; D is uncertain. Looked up from germline, CDR1 is SEHNR and CDR2 is FQNEAQ (reference sequence). Trimming took off 2 bases at V and 0 bases at J, with 8 bases between the two ends. The CDR3 totals 15 residues. In nucleotides, the CDR3 is TGTGCCAGCAGCTTACTGGGTAGCTCCTACAATGAGCAGTTCTTC. The encoded protein is CASSLLGSSYNEQFF.

The sample holds one count of this clone. This chain links TRBV6-1 with TRBJ1-2; the match to TRBD1 covers 7 bases. Per the germline V gene, CDR1 is MNHNS and CDR2 is SASEGT. V trimming: 1 base; J trimming: 3 bases; junction bases outside the gene matches: 5. This CDR3 has 15 residues. The CDR3 reads CASSEENRGYYGYTF. CDR3 DNA sequence: TGTGCCAGCAGTGAAGAGAACAGGGGTTACTATGGCTACACCTTC.

The rearrangement joins TRBV19 to TRBJ1-5; 8 bases align to TRBD1. The CDR3 is 17 residues long. Germline V gene sequence: CDR1 LNHDA, CDR2 SQIVND (reference sequence). V gave up 3 bases and J gave up 0 bases; unmatched junction bases: 7. CDR3 region: CASSISTGAYSNQPQHF. For the CDR3, the DNA is TGTGCCAGTAGTATCTCGACAGGGGCATATAGCAATCAGCCCCAGCATTTT. Together with reference TRBV19 and TRBJ1-5, the CDR3 gives the full variable domain: DGGITQSPKYLFRKEGQNVTLSCEQNLNHDAMYWYRQDPGQGLRLIYYSQIVNDFQKGDIAEGYSVSREKKESFPLTVTSAQKNPTAFYLCASSISTGAYSNQPQHFGDGTRLSIL.

The chain is built from TRBV10-3 and TRBJ2-3; 14 nucleotides align to TRBD2. The germline V gene encodes CDR1 ENHRY and CDR2 SYGVKD. After removal of 6 bases from V and 0 bases from J, the junction contained 14 bases not matched to a gene. The CDR3 runs to 20 residues. This CDR3 is CAIRPNPGLAGAASTDTQYF. The CDR3 coding sequence is TGTGCCATCAGACCCAATCCGGGACTAGCGGGAGCGGCTAGCACAGATACGCAGTATTTT.

The genes are TRBV6-5 and TRBJ2-7; D might be TRBD1 (6 bases). Trimming left V 0 bases short and J 3 bases short, with 15 bases between. CDR3 length: 16 residues. The germline V gene has CDR1 MNHEY and CDR2 SVGAGI. The CDR3 region is CASSYSAGKGVYEQYF. The DNA of the CDR3 is TGTGCCAGCAGTTACTCGGCCGGGAAGGGGGTCTACGAGCAGTACTTC.

V usage is TRBV28 and J usage is TRBJ1-5, with D tentatively TRBD1 (5 bases). V was trimmed by 2 bases and J by 7 bases, leaving 18 bases between them. Germline V lookup: CDR1 MDHEN, CDR2 SYDVKM. The CDR3 is made up of 16 amino acids. The CDR3 spells CASSLGRVGGLQPQHF. As DNA, the CDR3 is TGTGCCAGCAGTTTAGGCAGGGTCGGGGGGTTGCAGCCCCAGCATTTT.

The chain links TRBV7-7 to TRBJ2-1, with 7 bases fitting TRBD2. The germline V gene encodes CDR1 SSHAT and CDR2 FNYEAQ (reference sequence). Unmatched junction bases numbered 2, after V lost 4 bases and J lost 5 bases. The length of the CDR3 is 13 residues. CDR3 coding DNA: TGTGCCAGCAGCTCGGGACTAAACAATGAGCAGTTCTTC. It translates to CASSSGLNNEQFF.

This sequence joins TRBV5-4 and TRBJ2-5, with 8 nucleotides matching TRBD1. The CDR3 consists of 14 residues. Trimming took 5 bases from V and 3 from J; bases not matched to a gene: 6. Germline V gene data show CDR1 as SGHNT and CDR2 as YYREEE (reference sequence). The CDR3 coding sequence is TGTGCCAGCAGTTTCGGGACAGGCGAAGAGACCCAGTACTTC. Residues: CASSFGTGEETQYF.

Only one count was recorded for this clone. The chain is built from TRBV7-2 and TRBJ2-1; 9 positions agree with TRBD2. CDR1 is SGHTA and CDR2 is FQGNSA in the germline V gene. This CDR3 has 19 amino acids. J was trimmed by 5 bases and V by 5 bases; bases with no gene match: 19. CDR3 residues: CASSTPRMREGRLDNEQFF. In DNA, the CDR3 is TGTGCCAGCAGCACACCCCGTATGCGGGAGGGCCGGTTAGACAATGAGCAGTTCTTC.

DNA for the CDR3: TGTGCCAGCGGACAGGGTAAATACGAGCAGTACTTC. Protein: CASGQGKYEQYF. The chain uses TRBV9 and TRBJ2-7, with TRBD1 matching over 8 bases. The V gene end was trimmed by 7 bases and the J gene end by 4 bases; junction bases not matched to a gene: 4. CDR1 SGDLS and CDR2 YYNGEE come from the germline V gene. The CDR3 totals 12 residues.

In its sample, this clone was seen once. This CDR3 is also generated by other DNA sequences in the sample. J is TRBJ1-2 and V is TRBV28; D is undetermined. V shed 2 bases and J shed 3 bases, with 7 bases lying between them. The V gene's germline CDR1 is MDHEN and CDR2 SYDVKM. The CDR3 runs 13 residues. The CDR3 DNA follows: TGTGCCAGCAGTTTAGGTCGCGACTATGGCTACACCTTC. As protein: CASSLGRDYGYTF.

CDR3 DNA sequence: TGCGCCAGCAGCTCCCGAACACAGGGGGCACCTGGCTACACCTTC. It encodes CASSSRTQGAPGYTF. The genes are TRBV5-1 and TRBJ1-2, with 9 bases aligning to TRBD1. The CDR3 has 15 residues. Trimming cost V 3 bases and J 7 bases; bases outside gene matches: 10. Germline CDR1 reads SGHRS; CDR2 reads YFSETQ.